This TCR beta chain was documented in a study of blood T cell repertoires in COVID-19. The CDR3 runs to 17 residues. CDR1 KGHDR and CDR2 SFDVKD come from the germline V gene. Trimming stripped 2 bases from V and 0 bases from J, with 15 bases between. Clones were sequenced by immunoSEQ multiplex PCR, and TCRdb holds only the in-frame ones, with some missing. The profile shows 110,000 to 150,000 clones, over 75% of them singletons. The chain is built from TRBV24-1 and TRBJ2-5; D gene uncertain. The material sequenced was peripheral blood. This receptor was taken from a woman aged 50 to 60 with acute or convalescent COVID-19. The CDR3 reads CATSDWAPQTHQETQYF. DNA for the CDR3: TGTGCCACCAGTGATTGGGCCCCCCAAACCCACCAAGAGACCCAGTACTTC.